This T cell receptor (beta chain) stems from a study of blood T cell repertoires in COVID-19. For the study at large: Sources were T cells, B-cell-depleted T cells, or PBMCs; the material itself was cDNA or gDNA.

Authors' methods: Nucleated cell counts were estimated from reference gene primer amplification. This table comes from immunoSEQ multiplex PCR, and its TCRdb copy is limited to in-frame clones, with some not included. V, J and clone size were drawn from that table, and D and trimming were deduced from the DNA. The top ten hold over 0.2% of the sample, which has 650,000 to 800,000 clones, around 89% seen once. This CDR3 region has 15 residues. Germline V CDR1 and CDR2: MNHNY, SVGAGI (reference sequence). Unmatched junction bases numbered 10, after V lost 1 base and J lost 10 bases. This clonotype originated in a young woman with acute or convalescent COVID-19. J is TRBJ1-1 and V is TRBV6-6, with TRBD1 identical over 9 bases. Sequencing was performed on peripheral blood. For the CDR3, the DNA is TGTGCCAGCAGTTACTTGGGACAGGGATTCAGACGAGCTTTCTTT. Amino acids: CASSYLGQGFRRAFF.